This T cell receptor beta chain is drawn from a study of response to subunit inactivated influenza vaccine (dated by TCRdb to about 2018). For context, the study as a whole: Deep quantitative T cell receptor repertoire profiling was used in the study to track responses to a trivalent subunit inactivated influenza vaccine. What the study reported, not specific to this receptor: It was suggested by the authors that each seasonal influenza vaccination may recruit only a limited number of new T cells.

The library was generated by RT-PCR. The run used an Illumina HiSeq 2500. TCRdb reprocessing: public reads trimmed at Q25 with fastp, clones called with MiXCR, in-frame beta chains kept. Rows with a matching CDR3 protein are joined into one entry that keeps the most common DNA and genes. The sample includes around 530,000 distinct CDR3 sequences, with 12% observed a single time. The ten largest clones capture roughly a tenth of the sample. The germline V gene (reference sequence) provides CDR1 MNHEY and CDR2 SMNVEV. Counted from cysteine to phenylalanine, this CDR3 has 12 amino acids. Solely the CDR3 DNA is kept, with 36 bases framed from the first base. V loses 8 bases of germline sequence and J loses 6 bases, and the interval between the two ends is 11 bases. On this clonotype: Its target antigen remains unknown. Base-call qualities are not available, and no considerably larger clone is one nucleotide away.

The rearranged chain carries TRBV27 and TRBJ2-1, with the identity of the D gene unclear. This sequence originates from a man over 45 who received an inactivated influenza vaccine. Donor details come from another sample of the same person, matched by shared clones. This material consisted of PBMCs from blood, taken on the day of vaccination. CDR3 protein: CASSRGSNEQFF. The sequence in DNA is TGTGCCAGCTCCCGTGGAAGCAATGAGCAGTTCTTC.